This T cell receptor (beta chain) was captured in a study of human T cells and chemical hapten exposure (dated by TCRdb to about 2021). A note on the overall study: For sensitization, 2% DPC in acetone was applied to a 2 cm by 2 cm area of upper inner arm skin. For TCR sequencing, blood came from 25 to 35 alopecia patients at anywhere from one to four time points (pre-sensitization, 2, 6 and 24 weeks). Libraries were pooled for sequencing, and per-sample TCR yields varied mainly because of small differences in library volumes within the pool. Patient blood was sampled pre-sensitization (week 0) and at 2, 6 and about 24 weeks after DPC sensitization. Alopecia areata with under or over 50% scalp involvement, alopecia totalis and alopecia universalis were represented in the patient cohort, which was mostly female. The study tracked peripheral blood TCR repertoire changes in vivo during primary and secondary sensitization to the hapten diphenylcyclopropenone (DPC) in alopecia patients. Throughout the roughly 24-week study period, patients were also given weekly therapeutic DPC doses on the scalp. Patch testing was performed on the upper back with Finn chambers containing 0.01% DPC, and the patch tests were scored after 6 days according to International Contact Dermatitis Research Group standards. The study at large found these results: Because all patients had alopecia, a presumed autoimmune disease, the immune response of the patients might differ from that of healthy individuals. Repeated subsampling changed both the strength of the expansion versus patch-test correlation and the threshold at which that correlation became significant. Expanded TCRs formed significantly more large CDR3 similarity clusters than pre-sensitization or healthy control sets, consistent with antigen-driven responses. Patch test score correlated positively with the number of PT1 expanded TCRs, reaching significance at thresholds 8, 16 and 32 but not at 4. DPC sensitization did not change how many TCRs were above 1 in 1000 frequency, and no evidence was found of alterations in global repertoire structure.

From its cysteine to its phenylalanine, the CDR3 spans 16 amino acids. Here the CDR3 DNA is all that survives: 48 bases in frame from base 1. V ends up 4 bases short and J 7 bases short, with an unmatched junction base count of 11. Per the germline V gene (reference sequence), SGHKS is the CDR1 and YYEKEE is the CDR2. Per the publication, the time point label means: patch test 3, about 24 weeks after DPC sensitization. The label giving this sample's treatment or condition can be read as: therapeutic diphenylcyclopropenone sensitization with weekly scalp DPC. At every patch-test visit, the blood draw took place before the patch test was put on. Patients were eligible if aged 18 to 70, diagnosed with alopecia and judged suitable for DPC therapy, and pregnant patients were excluded. Total RNA was extracted from unfractionated whole blood collected in Tempus Blood RNA tubes. At least ten counts were recorded for this clonotype. Its target antigen remains unknown. No base qualities exist here, and no much larger clone lies one base off it.

Library creation used RACE. Sequenced on a NextSeq 500. Library preparation attached unique molecular identifiers to individual cDNA molecules for quantitative, reproducible TCR counting. From each blood RNA sample, both TCR alpha and TCR beta chains were sequenced. The paper's data handling went like this. Samples had a median of about 90,000 TCRs, with a range from about 23,224 to 750,000. The Decombinator software suite was used to annotate V, J and CDR3 in the TCR reads. To make PS versus PT1 abundance plots, every sample was subsampled to the same number of TCRs (28,000). Expanded TCRs were defined as absent before sensitization and observed at least eight times at the 2-week time point. TCRdb reran the public reads through fastp at Q25 and MiXCR, keeping productive beta chains. Rows matching on CDR3 protein sequence are summarized as one entry with the most common DNA and genes. TCRdb's processing, not the authors' own work, is the source of the V and J calls. The table for this sample lists roughly 130,000 distinct CDR3 sequences; about 11% of them were counted only once. In total, the top ten clones hold around 2.4% of the sample.

This sequence was found in a woman aged 45-65 years with alopecia areata. Some clones in this sample may be carry-over from other donors' samples. Sequences were derived from whole blood, sampled in connection with sensitization to the hapten diphenylcyclopropenone (DPC). The rearrangement joined TRBV5-5 to TRBJ1-6; TRBD1 lines up with 7 middle nucleotides. The DNA sequence follows: TGTGCCAGCAGCCCGAGGACAGGATACTCAAATTCACCCCTCCACTTT. Translated, it reads CASSPRTGYSNSPLHF.